This T cell receptor (beta chain) is from a study of CD8 T cells in ankylosing spondylitis. Notes on the study in general: Relatively rare in peripheral blood, disease-linked clones were also CD8+. Reports say disease-linked clones showed up significantly more in matched ankylosing spondylitis synovial fluid. Certain motif variants had earlier appeared in reactive arthritis synovial fluid and blood. In ankylosing spondylitis blood, a motif of seven to nine highly homologous TCR beta variants appeared characteristic.

The table lists this clonotype with a few counts. The target antigen is unknown. Researchers built TCR beta libraries using quantitative 5'-RACE with molecular barcodes. TCRdb passed the 5' RACE reads through MiXCR, listing each CDR3 protein once. The sample lists around 430,000 distinct CDR3 sequences, roughly 18% occurring once. The CDR3 consists of 12 residues. Germline V CDR1 and CDR2: DFQATT, SNEGSKA (reference sequence). V shed 3 bases and J shed 4 bases, with 9 bases lying between them. The sequenced sample was blood, either unsorted or a sorted T cell fraction (not recorded which). This receptor was taken from a male donor with ankylosing spondylitis. The genes are TRBV20-1 and TRBJ1-2, with D perhaps matching TRBD1 (5 bases). The CDR3 nucleotides read TGCAGTGCTAGGGTGGGGCGCTATGGCTACACCTTC. Translation: CSARVGRYGYTF.